This T cell receptor (beta chain) was retrieved from a study of glioma-infiltrating T cells. Findings and limits, study-wide: Gliomas, especially low-grade, showed above-expected tissue-blood divergence; non-neoplastic patients showed below. Only very few CDR3 sequences appeared in both tissue and blood.

Amplification of TCR alpha and beta CDR3 regions from RNA used iRepertoire nested multiplex PCR. One-step reverse transcription and amplification started from approximately 100-400 ng of tissue mRNA or PBMC total RNA. TCRdb passed the multiplex PCR reads through MiXCR, listing each CDR3 protein once. In the table there are about 140,000 distinct CDR3 sequences, about 39% of which are singletons. The table lists this clonotype with a few counts. Its antigen is undetermined. This CDR3 is built from 13 residues. Trimming removed 2 bases at V and 4 bases at J, with 8 bases between. Germline V gene data show CDR1 as SGHTA and CDR2 as FQGNSA.

Input material: glioma tissue, nonneoplastic brain tissue, or PBMCs (not recorded which). The gene calls are TRBV7-2 and TRBJ1-1; no clear D. The clonotype originates from a human donor with low-grade glioma or glioblastoma, undergoing nonglioma brain surgery, or in good health (not recorded which). This CDR3 is CASSLSRTTEAFF. In DNA, the CDR3 is TGTGCCAGCAGCTTATCCAGGACCACTGAAGCTTTCTTT.